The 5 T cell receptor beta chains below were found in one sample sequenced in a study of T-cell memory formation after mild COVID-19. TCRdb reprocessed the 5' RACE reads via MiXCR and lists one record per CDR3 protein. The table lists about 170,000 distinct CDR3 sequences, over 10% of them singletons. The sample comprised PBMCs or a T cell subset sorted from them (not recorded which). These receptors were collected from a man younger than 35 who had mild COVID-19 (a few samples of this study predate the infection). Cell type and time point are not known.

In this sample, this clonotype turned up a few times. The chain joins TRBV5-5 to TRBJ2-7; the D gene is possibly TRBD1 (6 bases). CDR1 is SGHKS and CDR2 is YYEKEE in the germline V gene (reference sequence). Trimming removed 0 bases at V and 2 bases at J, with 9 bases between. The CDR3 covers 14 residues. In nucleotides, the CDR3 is TGTGCCAGCAGCTTGGAGGACAGTCCCTACGAGCAGTACTTC. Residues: CASSLEDSPYEQYF.

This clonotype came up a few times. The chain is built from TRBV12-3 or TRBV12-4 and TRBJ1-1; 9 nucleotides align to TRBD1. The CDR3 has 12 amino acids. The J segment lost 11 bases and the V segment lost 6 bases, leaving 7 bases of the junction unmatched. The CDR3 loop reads CASRGQGGHAFF. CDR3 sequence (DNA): TGTGCCAGCAGGGGACAGGGCGGGCACGCTTTCTTT.

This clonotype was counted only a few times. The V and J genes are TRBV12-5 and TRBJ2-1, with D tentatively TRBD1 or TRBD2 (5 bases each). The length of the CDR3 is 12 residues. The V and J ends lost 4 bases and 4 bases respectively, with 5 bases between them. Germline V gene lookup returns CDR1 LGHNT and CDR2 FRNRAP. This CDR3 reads CASGWGYNEQFF. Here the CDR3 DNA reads TGTGCTAGTGGTTGGGGGTACAATGAGCAGTTCTTC.

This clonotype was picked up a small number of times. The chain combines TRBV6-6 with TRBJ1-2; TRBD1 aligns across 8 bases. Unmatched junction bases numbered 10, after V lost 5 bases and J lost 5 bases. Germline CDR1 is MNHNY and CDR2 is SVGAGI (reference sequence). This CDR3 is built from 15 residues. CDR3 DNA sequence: TGTGCCAGCAGTCCGGGACAGGTCATAGGGTATGGCTACACCTTC. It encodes CASSPGQVIGYGYTF.

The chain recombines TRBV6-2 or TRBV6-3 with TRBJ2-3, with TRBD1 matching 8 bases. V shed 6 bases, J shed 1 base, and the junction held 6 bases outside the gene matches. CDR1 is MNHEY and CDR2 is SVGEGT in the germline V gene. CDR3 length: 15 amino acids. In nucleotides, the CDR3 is TGTGCCAGCAGACCCCAGGGGGCCGGCACAGATACGCAGTATTTT. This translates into CASRPQGAGTDTQYF.